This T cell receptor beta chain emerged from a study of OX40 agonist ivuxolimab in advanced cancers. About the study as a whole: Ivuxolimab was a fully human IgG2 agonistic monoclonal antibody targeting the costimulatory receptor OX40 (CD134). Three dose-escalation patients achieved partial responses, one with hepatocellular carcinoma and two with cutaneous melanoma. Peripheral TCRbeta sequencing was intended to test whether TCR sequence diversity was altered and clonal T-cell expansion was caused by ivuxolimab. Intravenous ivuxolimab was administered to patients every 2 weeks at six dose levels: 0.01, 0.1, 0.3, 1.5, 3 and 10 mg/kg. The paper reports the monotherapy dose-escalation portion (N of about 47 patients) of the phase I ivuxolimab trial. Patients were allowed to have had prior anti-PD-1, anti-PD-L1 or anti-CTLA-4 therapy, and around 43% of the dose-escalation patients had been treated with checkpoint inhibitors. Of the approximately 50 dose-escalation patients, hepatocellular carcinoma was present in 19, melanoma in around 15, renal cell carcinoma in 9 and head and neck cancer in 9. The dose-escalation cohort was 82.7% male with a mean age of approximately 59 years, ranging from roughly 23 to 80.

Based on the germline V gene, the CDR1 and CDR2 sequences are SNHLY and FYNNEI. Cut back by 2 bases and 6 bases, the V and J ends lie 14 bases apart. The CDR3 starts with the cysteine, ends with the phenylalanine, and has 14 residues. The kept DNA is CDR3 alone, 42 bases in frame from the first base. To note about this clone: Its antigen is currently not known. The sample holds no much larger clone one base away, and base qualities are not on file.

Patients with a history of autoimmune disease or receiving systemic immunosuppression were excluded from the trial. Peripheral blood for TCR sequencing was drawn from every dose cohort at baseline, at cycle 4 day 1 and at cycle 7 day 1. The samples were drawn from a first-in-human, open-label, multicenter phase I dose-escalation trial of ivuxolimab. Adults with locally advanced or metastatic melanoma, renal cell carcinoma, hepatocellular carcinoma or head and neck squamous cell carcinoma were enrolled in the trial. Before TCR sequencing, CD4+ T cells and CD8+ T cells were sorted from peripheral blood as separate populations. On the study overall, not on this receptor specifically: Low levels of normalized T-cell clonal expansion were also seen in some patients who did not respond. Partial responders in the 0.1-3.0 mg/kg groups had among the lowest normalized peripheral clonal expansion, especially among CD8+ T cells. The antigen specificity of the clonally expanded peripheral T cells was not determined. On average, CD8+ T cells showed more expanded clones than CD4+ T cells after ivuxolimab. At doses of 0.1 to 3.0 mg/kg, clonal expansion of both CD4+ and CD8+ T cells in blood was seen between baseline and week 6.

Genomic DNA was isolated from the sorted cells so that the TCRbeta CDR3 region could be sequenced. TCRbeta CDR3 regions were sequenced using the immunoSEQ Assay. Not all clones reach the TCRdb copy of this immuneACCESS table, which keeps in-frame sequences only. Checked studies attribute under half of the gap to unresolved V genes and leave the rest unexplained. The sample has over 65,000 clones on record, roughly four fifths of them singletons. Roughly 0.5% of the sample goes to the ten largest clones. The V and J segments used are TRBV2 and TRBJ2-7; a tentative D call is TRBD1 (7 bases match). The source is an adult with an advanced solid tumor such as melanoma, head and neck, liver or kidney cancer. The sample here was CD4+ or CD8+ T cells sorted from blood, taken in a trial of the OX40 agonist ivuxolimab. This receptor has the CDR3 CASSEQGGRGEQYF. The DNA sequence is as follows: TGTGCCAGCAGTGAACAGGGGGGACGTGGCGAGCAGTACTTC.